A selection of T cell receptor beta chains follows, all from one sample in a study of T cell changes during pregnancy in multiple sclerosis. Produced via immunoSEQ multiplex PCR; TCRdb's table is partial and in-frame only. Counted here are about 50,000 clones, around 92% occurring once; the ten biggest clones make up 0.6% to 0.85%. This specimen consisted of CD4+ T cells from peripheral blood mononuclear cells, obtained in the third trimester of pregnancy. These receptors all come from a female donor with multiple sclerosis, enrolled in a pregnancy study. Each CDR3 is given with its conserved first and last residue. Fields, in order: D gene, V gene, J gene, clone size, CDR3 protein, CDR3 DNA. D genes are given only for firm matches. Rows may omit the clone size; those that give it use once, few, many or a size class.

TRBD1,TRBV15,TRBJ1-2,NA,CATSRGEGARDYGYTF,TGTGCCACCAGCAGAGGAGAGGGGGCGCGCGACTATGGCTACACCTTC
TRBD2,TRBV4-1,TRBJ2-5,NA,CASSRLGGGEETQYF,TGCGCCAGCAGTCGACTGGGCGGGGGGGAAGAGACCCAGTACTTC
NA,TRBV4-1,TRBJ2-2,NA,CASSQDPFKDTANTGELFF,TGCGCCAGCAGCCAAGATCCGTTTAAGGACACCGCGAACACCGGGGAGCTGTTTTTT
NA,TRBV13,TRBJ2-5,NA,CASSLNVRSARQETQYF,TGTGCCAGCAGCTTAAACGTCAGGTCGGCGCGACAAGAGACCCAGTACTTC
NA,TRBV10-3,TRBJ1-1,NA,CAISEQLNAEAFF,TGTGCCATCAGTGAACAGCTGAACGCTGAAGCTTTCTTT
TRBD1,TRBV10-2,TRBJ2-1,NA,CASNIGTGRISYNEQFF,TGCGCCAGCAATATCGGGACAGGGCGAATCTCCTACAATGAGCAGTTCTTC
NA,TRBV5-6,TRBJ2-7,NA,CASSLTGSRVYEQYF,TGTGCCAGCAGCTTAACAGGCTCTCGAGTCTACGAGCAGTACTTC
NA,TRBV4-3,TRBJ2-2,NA,CASSQAGGGELFF,TGCGCCAGCAGCCAAGCCGGGGGCGGGGAGCTGTTTTTT
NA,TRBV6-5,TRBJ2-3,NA,CASSHTDTQYF,TGTGCCAGCAGCCACACAGATACGCAGTATTTT
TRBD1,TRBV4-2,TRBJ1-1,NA,CASSQGTGRRAFF,TGTGCCAGCAGCCAAGGGACAGGGCGGAGGGCTTTCTTT
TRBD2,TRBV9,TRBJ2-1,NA,CASSETSGGAYNEQFF,TGTGCCAGCAGCGAGACTAGCGGGGGGGCTTACAATGAGCAGTTCTTC
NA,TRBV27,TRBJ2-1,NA,CASSFQGGGYNEQFF,TGTGCCAGCAGTTTTCAGGGGGGAGGATACAATGAGCAGTTCTTC
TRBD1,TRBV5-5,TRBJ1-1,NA,CASSDRDRQNTEAFF,TGTGCCAGCAGCGATAGGGACAGGCAGAACACTGAAGCTTTCTTT
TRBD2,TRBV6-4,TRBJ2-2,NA,CASAPSGNTGELFF,TGTGCCAGCGCTCCTAGCGGAAATACCGGGGAGCTGTTTTTT
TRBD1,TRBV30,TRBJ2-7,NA,CAWGQGPYEQYF,TGTGCCTGGGGACAGGGGCCTTACGAGCAGTACTTC
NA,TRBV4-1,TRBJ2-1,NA,CASSPQFNRVSYNEQFF,TGCGCCAGCAGCCCGCAGTTTAACAGGGTGTCCTACAATGAGCAGTTCTTC
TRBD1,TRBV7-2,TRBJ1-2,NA,CASSLEQGAYGYTF,TGTGCCAGCAGCTTAGAGCAGGGGGCGTATGGCTACACCTTC
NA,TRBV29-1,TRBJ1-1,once,CSVRPGPEAFF,TGCAGCGTTCGGCCAGGGCCCGAAGCTTTCTTT
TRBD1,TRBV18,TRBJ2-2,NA,CASAKTGTGAAGELFF,TGTGCCAGCGCTAAAACCGGGACAGGGGCCGCCGGGGAGCTGTTTTTT
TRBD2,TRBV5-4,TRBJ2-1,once,CASSRQTSNNEQFF,TGTGCCAGCAGCAGACAGACTAGCAACAATGAGCAGTTCTTC
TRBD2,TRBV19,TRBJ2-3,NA,CASLSGVGFTDTQYF,TGTGCCAGTCTAAGCGGGGTGGGCTTTACAGATACGCAGTATTTT
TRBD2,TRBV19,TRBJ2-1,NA,CASSIPRGGRYEQFF,TGTGCCAGTAGTATACCGCGGGGGGGCCGTTATGAGCAGTTCTTC
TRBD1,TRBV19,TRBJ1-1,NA,CASSRGQGNTEAFF,TGTGCCAGTAGTCGGGGACAGGGGAACACTGAAGCTTTCTTT
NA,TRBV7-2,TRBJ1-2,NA,CASSLDPGTSNYGYTF,TGTGCCAGCAGCTTAGACCCAGGGACATCTAACTATGGCTACACCTTC
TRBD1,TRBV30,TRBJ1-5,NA,CAWSGQGSGPQHF,TGTGCCTGGAGTGGACAGGGGTCAGGGCCCCAGCATTTT
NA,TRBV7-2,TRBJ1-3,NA,CASSLGQVNSGNTIYF,TGTGCCAGCAGCTTAGGACAGGTGAACTCTGGAAACACCATATATTTT
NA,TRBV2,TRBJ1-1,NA,CASSEGTGFTEAFF,TGTGCCAGCAGTGAAGGAACGGGGTTCACTGAAGCTTTCTTT
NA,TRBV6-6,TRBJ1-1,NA,CASSTRTGNTEAFF,TGTGCCAGCAGTACTCGTACAGGCAACACTGAAGCTTTCTTT
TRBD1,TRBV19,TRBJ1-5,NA,CASIAGTGTSLTQHF,TGTGCCAGTATCGCCGGGACAGGGACGTCTTTGACCCAGCATTTT
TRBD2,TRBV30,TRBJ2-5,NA,CAWSNTGGPGETQYF,TGTGCCTGGAGTAACACGGGGGGGCCTGGAGAGACCCAGTACTTC
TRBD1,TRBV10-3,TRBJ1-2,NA,CAITVTGAGGYTF,TGTGCCATCACCGTGACAGGGGCGGGTGGCTACACCTTC
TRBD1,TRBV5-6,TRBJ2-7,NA,CASSLAAPGQGDEQYF,TGTGCCAGCAGCTTGGCTGCTCCGGGACAGGGGGACGAGCAGTACTTC
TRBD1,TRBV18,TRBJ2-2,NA,CASSQGGSYTGELFF,TGTGCCAGCTCGCAAGGGGGCAGTTACACCGGGGAGCTGTTTTTT
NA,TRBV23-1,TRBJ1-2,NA,CASSQGVWGRGGYTF,TGCGCCAGCAGTCAAGGGGTCTGGGGGCGAGGTGGCTACACCTTC
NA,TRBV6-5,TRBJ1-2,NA,CASSSSRQGRYTF,TGTGCCAGCAGTTCCAGCCGGCAGGGGCGCTACACCTTC
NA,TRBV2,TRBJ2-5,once,CASSEAETQYF,TGTGCCAGCAGTGAGGCCGAGACCCAGTACTTC
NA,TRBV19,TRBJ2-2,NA,CASSGPRDSTRGIGELFF,TGTGCCAGTAGTGGGCCCCGGGACTCCACCCGGGGGATCGGGGAGCTGTTTTTT
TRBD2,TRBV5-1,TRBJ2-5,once,CASSLVPGLAGGPGSETQYF,TGCGCCAGCAGCTTGGTCCCGGGACTAGCGGGGGGGCCGGGATCGGAGACCCAGTACTTC
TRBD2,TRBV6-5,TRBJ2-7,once,CASQRGLTSYEQYF,TGTGCCAGTCAGCGGGGACTGACCTCCTACGAGCAGTACTTC
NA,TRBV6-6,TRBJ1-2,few,CASSYGPFVANYGYTF,TGTGCCAGCAGTTATGGGCCGTTCGTAGCTAACTATGGCTACACCTTC
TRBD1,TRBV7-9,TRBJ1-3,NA,CASSSIIGTVNSGNTIYF,TGTGCCAGCAGCAGTATCATCGGGACAGTTAACTCTGGAAACACCATATATTTT
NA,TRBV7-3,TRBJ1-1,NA,CASSVGHANTEAFF,TGTGCCAGCAGCGTAGGACATGCGAACACTGAAGCTTTCTTT
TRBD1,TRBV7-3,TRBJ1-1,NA,CASSLIGQGDTEAFF,TGTGCCAGCAGCCTTATTGGACAGGGGGACACTGAAGCTTTCTTT
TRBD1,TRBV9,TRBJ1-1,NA,CASSVEGAWNTEAFF,TGTGCCAGCAGCGTAGAGGGGGCTTGGAACACTGAAGCTTTCTTT
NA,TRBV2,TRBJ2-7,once,CASSLGQTYEQYF,TGTGCCAGCAGTTTAGGACAGACCTACGAGCAGTACTTC
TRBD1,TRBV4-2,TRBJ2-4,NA,CASSQEGDRGKNIQYF,TGTGCCAGCAGCCAAGAAGGAGACAGGGGGAAAAACATTCAGTACTTC
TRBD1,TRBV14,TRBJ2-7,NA,CASSQEGQYWNEQYF,TGTGCCAGCAGCCAAGAGGGACAGTACTGGAACGAGCAGTACTTC
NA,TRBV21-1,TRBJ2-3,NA,CASSKRVKSGVTGVTDTQYF,TGTGCCAGCAGCAAAAGGGTAAAATCGGGGGTCACTGGGGTCACAGATACGCAGTATTTT
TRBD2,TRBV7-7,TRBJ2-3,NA,CASSPQRGGADTQYF,TGTGCTAGCAGCCCCCAGCGGGGGGGTGCAGATACGCAGTATTTT
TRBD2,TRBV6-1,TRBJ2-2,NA,CASSEGGTGELFF,TGTGCCAGCAGTGAGGGGGGGACCGGGGAGCTGTTTTTT
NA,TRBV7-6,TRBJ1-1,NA,CASSYTGSVNMNTEAFF,TGTGCCAGCAGCTATACGGGATCTGTAAACATGAACACTGAAGCTTTCTTT
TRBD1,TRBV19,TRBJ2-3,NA,CASSSRQGLALVVADTQYF,TGTGCCAGTAGTTCCCGACAGGGGTTGGCTCTGGTGGTCGCAGATACGCAGTATTTT
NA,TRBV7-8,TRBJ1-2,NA,CASSLEGAFLNYGYTF,TGTGCCAGCAGCTTAGAGGGAGCTTTCCTTAACTATGGCTACACCTTC
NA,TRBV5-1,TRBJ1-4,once,CASSLAGQGEKLFF,TGCGCCAGCAGCTTGGCGGGGCAGGGGGAAAAACTGTTTTTT
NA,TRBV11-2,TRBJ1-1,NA,CASSRGRKGWDTEAFF,TGTGCCAGCAGCCGGGGGAGGAAAGGCTGGGACACTGAAGCTTTCTTT
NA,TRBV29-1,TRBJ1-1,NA,CSTARGAEAFF,TGCAGCACAGCTCGGGGGGCTGAAGCTTTCTTT
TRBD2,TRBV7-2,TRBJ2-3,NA,CASSLGLAGGPDTQYF,TGTGCCAGCAGCTTGGGACTAGCGGGGGGTCCAGATACGCAGTATTTT
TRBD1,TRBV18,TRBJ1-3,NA,CASSLGQDSGNTIYF,TGTGCCAGCTCACTAGGACAGGACTCTGGAAACACCATATATTTT
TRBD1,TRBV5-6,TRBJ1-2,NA,CASSPGTGGYGYTF,TGTGCCAGCAGCCCCGGGACAGGGGGCTATGGCTACACCTTC